The next 27 T cell receptor beta chains were all read from a single sample in a study of CD8 T cells in ankylosing spondylitis. One entry per CDR3 protein results from TCRdb running MiXCR on the 5' RACE reads. The table records tens of thousands of distinct CDR3 sequences, about 6.3% of them present only once. The sequencing sample was made of blood, either unsorted or a sorted T cell fraction (not recorded which). These receptors were taken from a male donor with ankylosing spondylitis or in good health (not recorded which).

This clonotype showed up many times. The chain employs TRBV7-8 and TRBJ2-4; 8 bases are shared with TRBD1. With 5 bases clipped from V and 8 bases from J, the junction kept 11 bases outside the gene matches. Germline assignment: CDR1 SGHVS and CDR2 FQNEAQ. The CDR3 has 15 residues. The CDR3 reads CASSTRTGRVDIQYF. The DNA for the CDR3 is TGTGCCAGCAGCACCCGGACAGGGAGAGTTGACATTCAGTACTTC. Looking up the rest from reference TRBV7-8 and TRBJ2-4 gives the full variable domain: GAGVSQSPRYKVAKRGQDVALRCDPISGHVSLFWYQQALGQGPEFLTYFQNEAQLDKSGLPSDRFFAERPEGSVSTLKIQRTQQEDSAVYLCASSTRTGRVDIQYFGAGTRLSVL.

This clonotype came up many times. The rearrangement links TRBV12-3 or TRBV12-4 to TRBJ2-6; D is possibly TRBD1 (6 bases). The V and J ends lost 2 bases and 2 bases respectively, with 10 bases between them. The CDR3 has 16 amino acids. DNA for the CDR3: TGTGCCAGCAGTTTACCTCCAGGGGCTGGGGCCAACGTCCTGACTTTC. Protein product: CASSLPPGAGANVLTF.

This clonotype has at least ten counts. The chain combines TRBV29-1 with TRBJ1-1; no clear D gene. Trimming removed 4 bases from V and 4 bases from J, with 16 bases in between. There are 14 residues in the CDR3. Germline V gene data show CDR1 as SQVTM and CDR2 as ANQGSEA. CDR3 region: CSVVPGYSGTEAFF. CDR3 sequence (DNA): TGCAGCGTTGTCCCGGGCTATAGTGGCACTGAAGCTTTCTTT. Full variable domain (rest looked up from reference TRBV29-1 and TRBJ1-1): SAVISQKPSRDICQRGTSLTIQCQVDSQVTMMFWYRQQPGQSLTLIATANQGSEATYESGFVIDKFPISRPNLTFSTLTVSNMSPEDSSIYLCSVVPGYSGTEAFFGQGTRLTVV.

Many counts were recorded for this clonotype. The chain uses TRBV9 and TRBJ2-7; 7 positions match TRBD1. This CDR3 has 15 amino acids. J was trimmed by 3 bases and V by 3 bases; bases with no gene match: 9. Germline assignment: CDR1 SGDLS and CDR2 YYNGEE. As DNA, the CDR3 is TGTGCCAGCAGCGAGGGGGACAGCACAATCTACGAGCAGTACTTC. It is translated as CASSEGDSTIYEQYF.

Ten or more counts support this clonotype. The J gene is TRBJ2-1, the V gene TRBV14; TRBD2 might be the D (6 bases). Germline V gives CDR1 SGHDN, CDR2 FVKESK. The germline V and J ends were trimmed by 1 base and 7 bases, with 14 bases remaining between them. The CDR3 has 15 residues. The CDR3 spells CASSQAGVLGNEQFF. The CDR3 DNA follows: TGTGCCAGCAGCCAAGCGGGAGTTCTCGGGAATGAGCAGTTCTTC.

The rearrangement joins TRBV12-3 or TRBV12-4 to TRBJ1-3, with TRBD1 matching 9 bases. V lost 6 bases and J lost 3; bases outside the gene matches: 18. This CDR3 has 19 amino acids. The DNA for the CDR3 is TGTGCCAGCAGCCTAACCCGGGACAGGGTTCGTCTGCGTGGAAACACCATATATTTT. Its translation is CASSLTRDRVRLRGNTIYF.

This clonotype has at least ten counts. The V gene is TRBV5-1, the J gene TRBJ1-1, with TRBD1 matching 8 bases. This CDR3 has 18 amino acids. Unmatched junction bases numbered 11, after V lost 1 base and J lost 0 bases. Germline V lookup: CDR1 SGHRS, CDR2 YFSETQ. The CDR3, as DNA: TGCGCCAGCAGCTTGCTTGGACAGGGCCGACGGGTGAACACTGAAGCTTTCTTT. Translating it yields CASSLLGQGRRVNTEAFF.

This clonotype was observed at least ten times. The chain uses TRBV6-2 or TRBV6-3 and TRBJ2-1, with D hard to call. The V gene lost 5 bases and the J gene lost 0 bases, with 5 bases spanning the gap. CDR3 length: 13 residues. The germline V gene encodes CDR1 MNHEY and CDR2 SVGEGT. CDR3 in amino acids: CASSRTSYNEQFF. CDR3 coding DNA: TGTGCCAGCAGTAGGACCTCCTACAATGAGCAGTTCTTC.

The V and J genes are TRBV7-9 and TRBJ2-3, with TRBD1 matching over 7 bases. Trimming cost V 1 base and J 4 bases; bases outside gene matches: 5. CDR3 length equals 15 residues. In germline, CDR1 is SEHNR, CDR2 FQNEAQ (reference sequence). The CDR3 DNA reads as TGTGCCAGCAGCTTAGGAGGGGGCGCGGCAGATACGCAGTATTTT. Translated: CASSLGGGAADTQYF.

This clonotype has a count of ten or more. The chain links TRBV5-1 to TRBJ2-6; D might be TRBD2 (5 bases). Germline CDR1 and CDR2: SGHRS and YFSETQ. The V end was cut by 6 bases, the J end by 0 bases, with 10 bases between. This CDR3 has 15 amino acids. This CDR3 reads CASTAEGSGANVLTF. CDR3 DNA: TGCGCCAGCACCGCCGAGGGCTCTGGGGCCAACGTCCTGACTTTC. The full variable domain, with the rest looked up from reference TRBV5-1 and TRBJ2-6, is KAGVTQTPRYLIKTRGQQVTLSCSPISGHRSVSWYQQTPGQGLQFLFEYFSETQRNKGNFPGRFSGRQFSNSRSEMNVSTLELGDSALYLCASTAEGSGANVLTFGAGSRLTVL.

This clonotype was detected ten times or more. The CDR3 is CASSFVGLAGVVAKNIQYF. The DNA for the CDR3 is TGTGCCAGCAGCTTCGTTGGGCTAGCGGGAGTAGTTGCCAAAAACATTCAGTACTTC. The chain carries TRBV11-1 and TRBJ2-4; TRBD2 matches 10 bases. The CDR3 sequence is 19 residues long. Germline V CDR1 and CDR2: SGHAT, FQDESV (reference sequence). V shed 3 bases, J shed 1 base, and the junction held 12 bases outside the gene matches.

This chain joins TRBV6-1 and TRBJ2-2; the D is unclear. Per the germline V gene, CDR1 is MNHNS and CDR2 is SASEGT. Deletions cut 2 bases from V and 5 bases from J, with 12 bases between. This CDR3 has 15 residues. The CDR3 is CASSEIAKRTGELFF. The CDR3 DNA follows: TGTGCCAGCAGTGAAATTGCGAAGAGGACCGGGGAGCTGTTTTTT.

This clonotype was counted at least ten times. The CDR3 bases are TGTGCCAGCAGCGTAACAGTGGGGACTGAAGCTTTCTTT. Translating it yields CASSVTVGTEAFF. The J gene is TRBJ1-1, the V gene TRBV9; D gene uncertain. The germline gives CDR1 SGDLS, CDR2 YYNGEE. This CDR3 spans 13 amino acids. Trimming removed 1 base at V and 5 bases at J, with 9 bases between.

This clonotype was seen repeatedly, ten times or more. The chain employs TRBV10-3 and TRBJ2-2; perhaps TRBD1 as D (6 bases). Germline CDR1 is ENHRY and CDR2 is SYGVKD. V was shortened by 7 bases and J by 2 bases, with 11 bases between the two germline ends. This CDR3 is 14 amino acids long. As DNA, the CDR3 is TGTGCCATCACGTCCAGGGGTAACACCGGGGAGCTGTTTTTT. Amino acid sequence: CAITSRGNTGELFF.

This clonotype has a count of ten or more. This chain uses TRBV20-1 with TRBJ2-2; 10 bases fit TRBD2. The CDR3 runs to 18 residues. With V trimmed by 0 bases and J by 2 bases, 9 bases remained unmatched. CDR1 and CDR2 from the germline V gene are DFQATT and SNEGSKA (reference sequence). As DNA, the CDR3 is TGCAGTGCTAGAGATCCCAGAGCGGGGGGGATCAACACCGGGGAGCTGTTTTTT. Translated, it gives CSARDPRAGGINTGELFF.

This clonotype was observed at least ten times. V and J are TRBV29-1 and TRBJ1-5; a possible D gene is TRBD1 (6 bases). Germline loops: CDR1 SQVTM, CDR2 ANQGSEA. The length of the CDR3 is 14 residues. V lost 4 bases and J lost 5, with 15 bases in between. CDR3: CSVAAGVTDQPQHF. DNA for the CDR3: TGCAGCGTTGCGGCAGGGGTGACAGATCAGCCCCAGCATTTT.

The chain links TRBV5-1 to TRBJ1-1; D is perhaps TRBD1 (5 bases). Germline values: CDR1 SGHRS, CDR2 YFSETQ. This CDR3 is 14 amino acids long. The germline V and J ends were trimmed by 3 bases and 2 bases, with 11 bases remaining between them. The CDR3 loop reads CASSSSGSNTEAFF. DNA of the CDR3: TGCGCCAGCAGCTCTTCAGGGTCCAACACTGAAGCTTTCTTT.

This clonotype was detected many times. V is TRBV12-3 or TRBV12-4 and J is TRBJ2-5, with TRBD1 matching 7 bases. V lost 6 bases, J lost 5 bases, and 12 bases stayed unmatched. This CDR3 has 15 residues. CDR3 residues: CASSPGQVEGETQYF. The CDR3 coding sequence is TGTGCCAGCAGCCCAGGACAGGTAGAAGGGGAGACCCAGTACTTC.

This clonotype was observed many times. This sequence joins TRBV12-3 or TRBV12-4 and TRBJ2-3, with D perhaps matching TRBD1 (6 bases). There are 15 residues in the CDR3. With 6 bases removed from V and 6 bases from J, the gap between germline ends came to 19 bases. In DNA form, the CDR3 reads TGTGCCAGCAGGCCGAGGGCTGTGGGGGCCGATACGCAGTATTTT. Residues: CASRPRAVGADTQYF.

This clonotype was recorded at least ten times. The CDR3 sequence: CASSRAYRDTGELFF. The CDR3 region has the DNA TGTGCCAGCAGCCGGGCCTATCGGGACACCGGGGAGCTGTTTTTT. This chain connects TRBV6-2 or TRBV6-3 to TRBJ2-2; D unclear. Germline-derived CDR1 and CDR2 are MNHEY and SVGEGT. V lost 6 bases and J 3 bases, leaving 14 bases between the germline ends. This CDR3 has 15 residues.

This clonotype was detected many times. The chain employs TRBV9 and TRBJ2-6; D gene unclear. The V end was cut by 0 bases, the J end by 0 bases, with 7 bases between. The CDR3 extends over 16 amino acids. Germline V gene sequence: CDR1 SGDLS, CDR2 YYNGEE. DNA for the CDR3: TGTGCCAGCAGCGTAGTGGGCAGCTCTGGGGCCAACGTCCTGACTTTC. It yields the protein CASSVVGSSGANVLTF.

This clonotype was observed many times. The J gene is TRBJ1-4, the V gene TRBV5-4; perhaps TRBD1 as D (6 bases). Germline V gene data show CDR1 as SGHNT and CDR2 as YYREEE (reference sequence). The V and J ends lost 4 bases and 3 bases respectively, with 10 bases between them. The CDR3 is made up of 14 amino acids. CDR3 loop: CASSRGGANEKLFF. CDR3 coding DNA: TGTGCCAGCAGCCGAGGGGGGGCTAATGAAAAACTGTTTTTT.

This clonotype has ten or more counts. J is TRBJ2-2 and V is TRBV5-5; no reliable D call. Trimming stripped 2 bases from V and 1 base from J, with 6 bases between. The germline gives CDR1 SGHKS, CDR2 YYEKEE (reference sequence). This CDR3 region has 14 residues. The CDR3 bases are TGTGCCAGCAGCTTTGGGCTGAACACCGGGGAGCTGTTTTTT. Residues: CASSFGLNTGELFF.

This clonotype was counted many times. V usage is TRBV5-1 and J usage is TRBJ1-1; D is ambiguous. This CDR3 is built from 13 residues. V gave up 3 bases and J gave up 5 bases, with 11 bases separating them. CDR1 and CDR2 from the germline V gene are SGHRS and YFSETQ. CDR3: CASSSRDWTEAFF. CDR3 coding DNA: TGCGCCAGCAGCTCTCGGGATTGGACTGAAGCTTTCTTT.

Concerning this clonotype: A much larger clone differs from this one at a single base, so this may be a read error. V is TRBV7-6 and J is TRBJ1-2, with D perhaps TRBD1 (5 bases). Trimming took off 2 bases at V and 6 bases at J, with 19 bases between the two ends. The CDR3 has 16 amino acids. The germline CDR1 and CDR2 sequences are SGHVS and FNYEAQ. CDR3 loop: CASSLFQGTLGNGYTF. In nucleotides, the CDR3 is TGTGCCAGCAGCTTATTTCAGGGCACCTTAGGCAATGGCTACACCTTC. Full variable domain (missing parts from reference TRBV7-6 and TRBJ1-2): GAGVSQSPRYKVTKRGQDVALRCDPISGHVSLYWYRQALGQGPEFLTYFNYEAQQDKSGLPNDRFSAERPEGSISTLTIQRTEQRDSAMYRCASSLFQGTLGNGYTFGSGTRLTVV.

This clonotype was observed many times. This chain uses TRBV6-1 with TRBJ1-5; 12 positions match TRBD1. The CDR3 runs 18 residues. The germline gives CDR1 MNHNS, CDR2 SASEGT. J lost 5 bases, V lost 5 bases, and 13 bases had no gene match. In nucleotides, the CDR3 is TGTGCCAGCAGTTACGGGACAGGGGGCGCCGGCCTCCATCAGCCCCAGCATTTT. Translated, it gives CASSYGTGGAGLHQPQHF.

This clonotype has at least ten counts. This chain joins TRBV20-1 and TRBJ2-5, with TRBD1 matching 11 bases. The CDR3 length is 13 residues. The junction had 6 bases not matched to a gene; V was cut back by 7 bases and J by 5 bases. CDR1 and CDR2 from the germline V gene are DFQATT and SNEGSKA (reference sequence). CDR3 sequence reads: CSVPDRGRETQYF. CDR3 coding DNA: TGCAGTGTCCCGGACAGGGGGCGCGAGACCCAGTACTTC.